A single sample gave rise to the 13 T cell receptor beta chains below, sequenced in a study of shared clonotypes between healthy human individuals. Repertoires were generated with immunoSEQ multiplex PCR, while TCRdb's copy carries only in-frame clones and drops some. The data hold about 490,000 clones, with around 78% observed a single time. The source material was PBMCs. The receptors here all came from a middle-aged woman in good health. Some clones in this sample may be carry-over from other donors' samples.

The CDR3 DNA is TGTGCCAGCAGCCTCGGGGGACCTCCCTACGAGCAGTACTTC. It encodes CASSLGGPPYEQYF. This sequence joins TRBV9 and TRBJ2-7, with a possible D match to TRBD2 (6 bases). V shed 4 bases and J shed 2 bases, with 13 bases lying between them. The CDR3 has 14 residues. From germline, CDR1 is SGDLS and CDR2 YYNGEE.

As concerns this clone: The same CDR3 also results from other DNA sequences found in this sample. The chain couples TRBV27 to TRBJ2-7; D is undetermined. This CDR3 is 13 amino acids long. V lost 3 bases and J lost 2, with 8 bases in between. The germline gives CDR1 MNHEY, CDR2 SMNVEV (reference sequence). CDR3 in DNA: TGTGCCAGCAGTTTCGTAGGTCCCTACGAGCAGTACTTC. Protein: CASSFVGPYEQYF.

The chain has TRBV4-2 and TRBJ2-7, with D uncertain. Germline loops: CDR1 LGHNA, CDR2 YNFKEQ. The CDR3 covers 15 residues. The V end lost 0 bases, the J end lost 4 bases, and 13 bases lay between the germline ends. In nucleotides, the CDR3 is TGTGCCAGCAGCCAAGACGAAGGCTCATGGTACGAGCAGTACTTC. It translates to CASSQDEGSWYEQYF.

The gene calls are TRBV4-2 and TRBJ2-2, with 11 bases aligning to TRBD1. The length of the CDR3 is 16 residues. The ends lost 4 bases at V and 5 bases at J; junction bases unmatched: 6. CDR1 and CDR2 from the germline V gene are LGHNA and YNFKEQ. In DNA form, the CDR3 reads TGTGCCAGCAGCCTCACGGACAGGGGGCTAACCGGGGAGCTGTTTTTT. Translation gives CASSLTDRGLTGELFF.

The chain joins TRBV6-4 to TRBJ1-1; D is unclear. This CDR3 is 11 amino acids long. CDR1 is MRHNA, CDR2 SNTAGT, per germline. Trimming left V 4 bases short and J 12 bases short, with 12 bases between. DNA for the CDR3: TGTGCCAGCAGTGGCCTGGGAGTAACTTTCTTT. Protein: CASSGLGVTFF.

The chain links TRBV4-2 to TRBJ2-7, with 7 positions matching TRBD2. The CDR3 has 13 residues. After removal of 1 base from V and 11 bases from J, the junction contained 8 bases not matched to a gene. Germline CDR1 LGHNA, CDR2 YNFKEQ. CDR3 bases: TGTGCCAGCAGCCAAGTAATAGGCCGGGAGGAGTACTTC. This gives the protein CASSQVIGREEYF.

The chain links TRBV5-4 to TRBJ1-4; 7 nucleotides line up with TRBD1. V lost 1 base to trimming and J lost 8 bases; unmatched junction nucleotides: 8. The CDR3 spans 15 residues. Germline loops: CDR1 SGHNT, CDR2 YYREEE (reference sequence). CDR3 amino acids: CASSLLEGAGEKLFF. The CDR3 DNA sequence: TGTGCCAGCAGCTTGTTGGAGGGGGCAGGGGAAAAACTGTTTTTT.

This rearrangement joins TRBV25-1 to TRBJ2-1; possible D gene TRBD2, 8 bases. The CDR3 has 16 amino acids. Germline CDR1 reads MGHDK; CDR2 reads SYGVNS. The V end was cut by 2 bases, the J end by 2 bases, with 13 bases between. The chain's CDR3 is CASSEAGRGPYNEQFF. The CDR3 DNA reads TGTGCCAGCAGTGAAGCCGGGAGGGGGCCCTACAATGAGCAGTTCTTC.

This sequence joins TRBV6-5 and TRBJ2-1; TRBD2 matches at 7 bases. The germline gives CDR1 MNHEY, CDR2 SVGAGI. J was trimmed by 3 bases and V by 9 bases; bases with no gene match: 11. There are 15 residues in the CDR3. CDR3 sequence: CASLARGEDYNEQFF. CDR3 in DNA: TGTGCCAGTCTAGCACGGGGGGAGGACTACAATGAGCAGTTCTTC.

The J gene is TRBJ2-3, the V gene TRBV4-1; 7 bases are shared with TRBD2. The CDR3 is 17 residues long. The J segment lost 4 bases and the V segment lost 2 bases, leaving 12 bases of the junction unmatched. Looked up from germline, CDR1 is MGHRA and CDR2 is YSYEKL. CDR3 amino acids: CASSQLLTSTGSDTQYF. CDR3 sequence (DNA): TGCGCCAGCAGCCAACTCTTGACTAGCACGGGATCAGATACGCAGTATTTT.

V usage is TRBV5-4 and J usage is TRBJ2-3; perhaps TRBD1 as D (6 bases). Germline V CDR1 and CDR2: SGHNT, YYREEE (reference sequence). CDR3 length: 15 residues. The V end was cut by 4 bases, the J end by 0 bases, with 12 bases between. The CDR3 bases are TGTGCCAGCAGCACGGACAGTTTTAGCACAGATACGCAGTATTTT. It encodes CASSTDSFSTDTQYF.

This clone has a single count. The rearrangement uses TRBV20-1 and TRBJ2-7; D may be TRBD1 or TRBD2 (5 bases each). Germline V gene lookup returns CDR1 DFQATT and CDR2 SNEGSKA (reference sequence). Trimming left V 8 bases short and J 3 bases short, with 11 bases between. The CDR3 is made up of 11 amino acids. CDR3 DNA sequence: TGCAGTACCGGGACCTTCTACGAGCAGTACTTC. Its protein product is CSTGTFYEQYF.

The CDR3 protein is CASSAPGTSYYNEQFF. The CDR3 DNA sequence: TGTGCCAGCAGTGCACCCGGGACTAGCTACTACAATGAGCAGTTCTTC. The chain joins TRBV6-1 to TRBJ2-1; 9 nucleotides line up with TRBD2. Losses at the gene ends were 4 bases for V and 3 bases for J; bases not matched to a gene: 7. Germline-derived CDR1 and CDR2 are MNHNS and SASEGT. CDR3 length: 16 residues.